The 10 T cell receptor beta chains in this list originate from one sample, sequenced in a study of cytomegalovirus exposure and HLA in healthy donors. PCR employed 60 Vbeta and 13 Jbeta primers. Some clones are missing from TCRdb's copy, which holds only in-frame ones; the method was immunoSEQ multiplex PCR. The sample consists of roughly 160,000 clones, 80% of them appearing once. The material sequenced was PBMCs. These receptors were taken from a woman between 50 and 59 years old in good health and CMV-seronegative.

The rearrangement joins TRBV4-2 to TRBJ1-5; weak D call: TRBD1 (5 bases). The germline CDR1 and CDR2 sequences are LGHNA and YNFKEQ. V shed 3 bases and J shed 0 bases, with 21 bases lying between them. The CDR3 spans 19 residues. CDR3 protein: CASSQGKGSGDYSNQPQHF. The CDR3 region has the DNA TGTGCCAGCAGCCAGGGTAAGGGGTCTGGGGATTATAGCAATCAGCCCCAGCATTTT.

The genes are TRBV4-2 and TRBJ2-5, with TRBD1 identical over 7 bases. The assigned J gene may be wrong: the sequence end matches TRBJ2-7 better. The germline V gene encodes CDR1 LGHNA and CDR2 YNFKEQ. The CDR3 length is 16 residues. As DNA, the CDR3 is TGTGCCAGCAGGGGGGACAGCTCAAAAAACTCCTACGAGCAGTACTTC. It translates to CASRGDSSKNSYEQYF.

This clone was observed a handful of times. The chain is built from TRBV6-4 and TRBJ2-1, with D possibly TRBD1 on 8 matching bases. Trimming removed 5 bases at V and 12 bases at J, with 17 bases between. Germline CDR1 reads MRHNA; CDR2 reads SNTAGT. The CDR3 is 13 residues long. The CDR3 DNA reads TGTGCCAGCAGTACAGAACAGGGGGGGAGGCAGTTCTTC. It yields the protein CASSTEQGGRQFF.

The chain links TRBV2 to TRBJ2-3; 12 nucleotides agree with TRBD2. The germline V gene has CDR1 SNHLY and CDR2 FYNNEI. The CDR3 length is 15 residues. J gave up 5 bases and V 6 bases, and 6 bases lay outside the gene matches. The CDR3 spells CASSLRLAGVDTQYF. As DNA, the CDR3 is TGTGCCAGCAGCCTAAGACTAGCGGGGGTAGATACGCAGTATTTT.

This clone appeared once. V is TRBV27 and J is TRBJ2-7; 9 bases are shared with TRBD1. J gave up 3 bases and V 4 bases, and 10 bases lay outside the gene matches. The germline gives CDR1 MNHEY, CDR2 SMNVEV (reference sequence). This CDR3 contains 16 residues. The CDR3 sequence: CASSSQQGALVYEQYF. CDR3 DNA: TGTGCCAGCAGTTCACAACAGGGGGCCCTTGTCTACGAGCAGTACTTC.

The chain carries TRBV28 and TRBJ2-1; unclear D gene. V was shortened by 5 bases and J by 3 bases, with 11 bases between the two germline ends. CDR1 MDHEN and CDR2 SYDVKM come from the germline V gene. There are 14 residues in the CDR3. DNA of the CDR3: TGTGCCAGCAGTAGTCCGCTCTACTACAATGAGCAGTTCTTC. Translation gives CASSSPLYYNEQFF.

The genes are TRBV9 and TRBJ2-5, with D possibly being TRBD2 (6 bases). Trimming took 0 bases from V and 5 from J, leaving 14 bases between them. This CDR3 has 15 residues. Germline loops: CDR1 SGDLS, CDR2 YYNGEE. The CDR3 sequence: CASSVVRGGAETQYF. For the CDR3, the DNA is TGTGCCAGCAGCGTAGTTCGTGGAGGGGCGGAGACCCAGTACTTC.

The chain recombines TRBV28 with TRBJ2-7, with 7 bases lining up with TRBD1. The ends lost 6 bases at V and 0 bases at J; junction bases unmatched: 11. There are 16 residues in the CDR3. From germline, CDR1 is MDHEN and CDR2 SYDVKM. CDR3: CASSSRQGLSSYEQYF. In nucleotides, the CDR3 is TGTGCCAGCAGCTCCAGACAGGGATTAAGCTCCTACGAGCAGTACTTC.

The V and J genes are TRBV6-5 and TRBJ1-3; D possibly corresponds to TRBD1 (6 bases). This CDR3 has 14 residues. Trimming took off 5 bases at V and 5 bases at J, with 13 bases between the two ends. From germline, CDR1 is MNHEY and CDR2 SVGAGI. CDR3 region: CASSIGTSRNTIYF. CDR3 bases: TGTGCCAGCAGTATCGGGACATCGAGAAACACCATATATTTT.

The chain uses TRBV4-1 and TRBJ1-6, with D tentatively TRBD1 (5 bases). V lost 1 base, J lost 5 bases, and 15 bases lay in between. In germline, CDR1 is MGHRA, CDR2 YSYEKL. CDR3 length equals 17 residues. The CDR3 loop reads CASSQVFPGNDNSPLHF. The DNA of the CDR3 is TGCGCCAGCAGCCAAGTTTTCCCAGGGAACGATAATTCACCCCTCCACTTT.